This is a list of T cell receptor beta chains from one sample in a study of blood T cells in healthy people across ages. Via MiXCR, TCRdb re-called the 5' RACE reads, giving one row per CDR3 protein. The repertoire holds fewer than 2,000,000 distinct CDR3 sequences, with approximately 39% as singletons. What was sequenced was blood. These receptor sequences come from a human donor in good health. CDR3s leave out the opening cysteine and the closing phenylalanine or tryptophan. Each record gives: V gene, J gene, CDR3 protein.

TRBV6-2/TRBV6-3	TRBJ1-2	ASSFAGDSYGYT
TRBV29-1	TRBJ2-7	SVATTRAYEQY
TRBV29-1	TRBJ2-5	SVNQRLQETQY
TRBV20-1	TRBJ2-7	SARSGYEQY
TRBV5-1	TRBJ1-2	ASSLEAVGTVLSMGGCT
TRBV5-1	TRBJ2-3	ASSSPGQGTNTQY
TRBV7-2	TRBJ1-2	ASSILPGGVNYGYT
TRBV29-1	TRBJ2-3	SLAWGGDTQY
TRBV10-3	TRBJ1-2	AISDKSRDRSGGYT
TRBV6-2/TRBV6-3	TRBJ1-5	VSSAAYQPQH
TRBV5-6	TRBJ2-3	ASSPGLGARDTQY
TRBV15	-	ATSRTPTGGQDEQY
TRBV10-3	TRBJ2-6	AISESTLTSGANVQT
TRBV13	TRBJ2-3	ASSFSGPGAVDTQY
TRBV7-6	TRBJ1-2	ASSLGTVSKHYSYT
TRBV7-2	TRBJ2-5	ASSLQGASQETQY
TRBV20-1	TRBJ1-1	RAPAGGTEAF
TRBV3-1	TRBJ1-4	ASSQVGTEATNEKLF
TRBV7-2	TRBJ1-2	ASSLKWGPPGGYT
TRBV4-1	TRBJ1-2	ASSHRTVPNGYGYT
TRBV28	TRBJ2-3	ASSYTGTGFADTQY
TRBV5-1	TRBJ2-7	ASRSSGDYMGYEQY
TRBV20-1	TRBJ2-3	SARRDYSTDTQY
TRBV7-2	TRBJ2-1	ASSSSGLAVYNEQF
TRBV4-3	TRBJ2-7	ASKEGLKTEEQY
TRBV7-2	TRBJ1-5	ASSSRLGARQPQH
TRBV29-1	TRBJ2-1	SVEAGPGSYNEQF
TRBV12-3/TRBV12-4	TRBJ2-3	ASRLGQGGTDTQY
TRBV7-6	TRBJ2-7	ASSPGTGDTYEQY
TRBV7-8	TRBJ1-4	ASSSPRPQIAEKLF
TRBV27	TRBJ1-2	ASSSRGRGLYT
TRBV6-4	TRBJ2-1	ASSARGEYYNEQF
TRBV12-3/TRBV12-4	TRBJ2-1	ASSFRGGFSF
TRBV7-7	TRBJ2-5	ASSLRAEPKETQY
TRBV7-9	TRBJ2-7	ASSLKPGHFPYEQY
TRBV7-2	TRBJ1-2	ASVDIKSYGYT
TRBV12-3/TRBV12-4	TRBJ1-2	ASSSSLTIYGYT
TRBV20-1	-	GARDSGLAGAIYEQY
TRBV27	-	ASSFLAYEQY
TRBV12-3/TRBV12-4	TRBJ2-7	ASSLSVTSGGTYEQY
TRBV20-1	TRBJ1-1	SASWEGDTEAF
TRBV12-3/TRBV12-4	-	ASSLRGTSWDEQY
TRBV20-1	TRBJ2-5	SATLKETQY
TRBV9	TRBJ2-2	ASSVVGTNTGELF
TRBV4-1	TRBJ1-2	ASSQEEGGDGYT
TRBV4-1	TRBJ1-2	ASSQEQRINYGYT
TRBV7-2	TRBJ2-3	ASSNLGPGQGIDTQY
TRBV29-1	TRBJ2-5	SVTSGGYQETQY
TRBV6-2/TRBV6-3	TRBJ1-2	ASSPGRPRGYT
TRBV6-5	TRBJ2-6	ASSYSAQAGANVLT
TRBV4-1	TRBJ2-7	ASSQVHIAGTEQY
TRBV5-1	TRBJ2-1	ASSLALAGSEQF
TRBV28	TRBJ2-1	ASSFAQGLSGNEQF